This T cell receptor beta chain was sequenced in a study of OX40 agonist ivuxolimab in advanced cancers. Assay: immunoSEQ multiplex PCR; the TCRdb copy retains only in-frame clones and omits some. The sample shows more than 25,000 clones, 70% to 90% of them seen only once. Patients were excluded for autoimmune disease history or systemic immunosuppression. A few counts support this clone. Germline V gene sequence: CDR1 SGHNT, CDR2 YYREEE (reference sequence). Trimming took off 1 base at V and 6 bases at J, with 11 bases between the two ends. CDR3 length equals 13 residues. The sequences come from CD4+ or CD8+ T cells sorted from blood, collected in a trial of the OX40 agonist ivuxolimab. This TCR came from an adult with an advanced solid tumor such as melanoma, head and neck, liver or kidney cancer. V is TRBV5-4 and J is TRBJ2-7; either TRBD1 or TRBD2 may supply D (5 bases each). CDR3: CASSLWGNLEQYF. CDR3 in DNA: TGTGCCAGCAGCTTGTGGGGGAATCTCGAGCAGTACTTC. Looking up the rest from reference TRBV5-4 and TRBJ2-7 gives the full variable domain: ETGVTQSPTHLIKTRGQQVTLRCSSQSGHNTVSWYQQALGQGPQFIFQYYREEENGRGNFPPRFSGLQFPNYSSELNVNALELDDSALYLCASSLWGNLEQYFGPGTRLTVT.